This T cell receptor beta chain was recovered during a study of T cells in Graves' hyperthyroidism and ophthalmopathy. Study-level findings and limits: Separation of ophthalmopathy from stable hyperthyroidism was achieved by a 13 V-J model.

Extraction of PBMCs used 7.5 to 10 ml of fresh peripheral blood. This clonotype was detected ten times or more. Its target is not known. The TCR beta CDR3 regions underwent amplification using RNA transcripts as the source. During a first-round RT-PCR of the TCR CDR3, the HTBI primer set was used. TCRdb reprocessed the multiplex PCR reads via MiXCR and lists one record per CDR3 protein. In the table there are around 180,000 distinct CDR3 sequences, approximately 15% of which are singletons. The CDR3 has 18 amino acids. Trimming shortened V by 1 base and J by 2 bases, and 18 bases separated the two germline ends. Looked up from germline, CDR1 is SGHTA and CDR2 is FQGNSA.

This chain links TRBV7-2 with TRBJ1-5; D remains unclear. Sequencing was performed on blood. This clonotype originated in a woman aged 45-65 years with Graves' hyperthyroidism. DNA for the CDR3: TGTGCCAGCAGCTTAGTCGTGGCAGATCGTCGGGGCAATCAGCCCCAGCATTTT. This translates into CASSLVVADRRGNQPQHF. The whole variable domain, filled in from reference TRBV7-2 and TRBJ1-5, reads GAGVSQSPSNKVTEKGKDVELRCDPISGHTALYWYRQSLGQGLEFLIYFQGNSAPDKSGLPSDRFSAERTGGSVSTLTIQRTQQEDSAVYLCASSLVVADRRGNQPQHFGDGTRLSIL.